The sequence of this TCR beta chain was determined in a study of cytomegalovirus exposure and HLA in healthy donors. Regarding the study as a whole: According to a later analysis, donors in an Asian-associated ancestry cluster reportedly had fewer N-insertions than the roughly 720-donor mean. Per published reports, the classifier diagnosed cytomegalovirus status with high specificity and sensitivity. Analyzed later, association rates of TCRs varied across HLA loci, with DRB1 most and HLA-C fewest.

Germline CDR1 SQVTM, CDR2 ANQGSEA. This CDR3 has 14 amino acids. V was pared by 2 bases and J by 8 bases, with 18 bases between. Nominally healthy donors were sampled, though unrecorded immune exposures were likely. With 60 Vbeta and 13 Jbeta primers, the PCR was carried out. Generated by immunoSEQ multiplex PCR, the TCRdb table keeps only in-frame clones and is missing some. The sample has some 150,000 clones, roughly 89% seen once. About this clone: Its antigen is currently unknown.

The chain is built from TRBV29-1 and TRBJ1-2, with D uncertain. The sample consisted of PBMCs. The TCR sequence derives from a woman aged 25-40 years in good health and CMV-seronegative. The CDR3 DNA is TGCAGCGTTGAAACAACCCTTAACAGCCCCGGCTACACCTTC. It is translated as CSVETTLNSPGYTF. Complete variable domain (other parts from reference TRBV29-1 and TRBJ1-2): SAVISQKPSRDICQRGTSLTIQCQVDSQVTMMFWYRQQPGQSLTLIATANQGSEATYESGFVIDKFPISRPNLTFSTLTVSNMSPEDSSIYLCSVETTLNSPGYTFGSGTRLTVV.